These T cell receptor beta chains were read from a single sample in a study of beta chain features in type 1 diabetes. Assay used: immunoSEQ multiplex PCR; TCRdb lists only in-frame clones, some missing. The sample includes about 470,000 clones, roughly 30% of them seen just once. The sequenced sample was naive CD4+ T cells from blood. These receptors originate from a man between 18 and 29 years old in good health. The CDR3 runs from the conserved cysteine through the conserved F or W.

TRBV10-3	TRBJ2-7	CAISRPGTGKYEQYF
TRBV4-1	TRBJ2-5	CASSQVGIDPRETQYF
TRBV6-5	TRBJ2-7	CASKGLGYEQYF
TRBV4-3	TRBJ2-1	CASSQDRQGSYNEQFF
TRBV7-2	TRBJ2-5	CASSLTTWGETQYF
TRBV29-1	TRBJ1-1	CSVDRDQSTEAFF
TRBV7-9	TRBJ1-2	CASSLGQGDHTF
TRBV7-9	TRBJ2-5	CASSFPTGGKETQYF
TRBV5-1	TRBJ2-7	CASSLATAVANEQYF
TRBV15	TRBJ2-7	CATSRDRQYEQYF
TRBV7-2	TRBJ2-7	CASSLVASSYEQYF
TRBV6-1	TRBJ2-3	CASIPGGDLDTQYF
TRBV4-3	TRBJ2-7	CASSQDNWPSYEQYF
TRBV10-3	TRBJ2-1	CAISDGSYNEQFF
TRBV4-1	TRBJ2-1	CASSLYNEQFF
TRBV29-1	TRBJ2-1	CSVESSGGLMKEQFF
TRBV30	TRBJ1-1	CAWSRVMAAEAFF
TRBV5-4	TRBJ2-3	CASSLSLAGTDTQYF
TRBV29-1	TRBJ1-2	CSGGQGRGYGYTF
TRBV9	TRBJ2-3	CASSVAPSVSTDTQYF
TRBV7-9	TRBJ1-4	CASSLTGVGEKLFF
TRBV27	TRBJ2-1	CASSLRGFNEQFF
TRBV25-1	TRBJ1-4	CASSERGQFNEKLFF
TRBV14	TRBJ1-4	CASSQELEGKLFF
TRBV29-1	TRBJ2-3	CSVDRGTDTQYF
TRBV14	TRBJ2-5	CASSQVWLADQETQYF
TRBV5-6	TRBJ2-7	CASSLYAGTYEQYF
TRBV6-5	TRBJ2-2	CASSYIAGISGELFF
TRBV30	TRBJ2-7	CAWSADRGLPYEQYF
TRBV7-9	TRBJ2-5	CASSLIGLAGETQYF
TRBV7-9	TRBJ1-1	CASEDTEAFF
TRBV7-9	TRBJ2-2	CASSLAESTGELFF
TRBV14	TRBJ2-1	CASSHLPLAGSYNEQFF
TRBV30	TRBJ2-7	CAWSPRREYEQYF
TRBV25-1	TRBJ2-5	CASSEWGTSSETQYF
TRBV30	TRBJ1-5	CAWDRERGQPQHF
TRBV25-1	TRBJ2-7	CASSELGQGTYEQYF
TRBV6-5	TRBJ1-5	CASSLLTGMEPQHF
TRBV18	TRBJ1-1	CASSPKRNTEAFF
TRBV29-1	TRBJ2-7	CSVQGLAGYEQYF
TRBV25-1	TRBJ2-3	CASISGWGRTDTQYF
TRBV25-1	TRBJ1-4	CASSEPGLNEKLFF
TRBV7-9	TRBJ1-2	CASSLAAVLYGYTF
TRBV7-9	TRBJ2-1	CASSLAPRGINEQFF
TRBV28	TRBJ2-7	CASSTTGGGYEQYF
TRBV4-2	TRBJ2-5	CASSQERQETQYF
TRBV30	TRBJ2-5	CAWSEGLRSGETQYF
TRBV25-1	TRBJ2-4	CASSDSGEAKNIQYF
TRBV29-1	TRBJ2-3	CSVRRAADDTQYF
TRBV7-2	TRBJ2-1	CASSLVAGGLEQFF
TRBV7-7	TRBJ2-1	CASSLVAGGSDEQFF
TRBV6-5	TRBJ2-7	CASTDRVSHEQYF
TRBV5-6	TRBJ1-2	CASSLVAQGPYGYTF
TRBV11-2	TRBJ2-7	CASSTVQLLREQYF
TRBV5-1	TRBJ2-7	CASSLFAGSSYEQYF
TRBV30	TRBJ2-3	CAWSGPRVDSSTDTQYF
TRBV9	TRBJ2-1	CASSVGGSRLEDEQFF
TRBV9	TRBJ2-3	CASSAIAGADTQYF
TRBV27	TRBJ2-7	CASSLSPGRSYEQYF